This paragraph reports one T cell receptor (beta chain). As yet, its antigen is unknown. These data are taken from a study of T cell repertoires in cytomegalovirus infection. In TCRdb, the reads were re-called with MiXCR into one record per CDR3 protein. The top ten clones hold around an eighth of a sample with 370,000 or so distinct CDR3 sequences, roughly 34% of them seen once. Notes on the study in general: HLA-C-restricted, CMV-specific TCR beta clonotypes were dominant ex vivo.

V was trimmed by 10 bases and J by 0 bases, leaving 25 bases between them. The CDR3 is 19 residues long. Germline V gives CDR1 LNHDA, CDR2 SQIVND (reference sequence). Material: cultured PBMCs, obtained from culture after CMV antigen stimulation. The TCR sequence derives from a human donor in good health (CMV status not recorded). Some clones in this sample may be carry-over from other donors' samples. The V call is TRBV19, the J call TRBJ1-6; D unclear. The CDR3 DNA sequence: TGTGCCACGAGGAGCACTGCTATATCGGGTAGCTCCTATAATTCACCCCTCCACTTT. Amino acids: CATRSTAISGSSYNSPLHF.